A selection of T cell receptor beta chains follows, all from one sample in a study of T cells in Graves' hyperthyroidism and ophthalmopathy. TCRdb re-called the multiplex PCR reads through MiXCR, storing one row per CDR3 protein. Among over 300,000 distinct CDR3 sequences, approximately 14% were seen once, and the ten largest hold roughly 35%. Sequences were obtained from blood. These receptors were collected from a woman aged 40 to 50 with Graves' ophthalmopathy. Each CDR3 is given with its conserved first and last residue. A D gene is named only where the DNA matches it firmly. Not all rows give a size; the values are once, few, many and, for expanded clones, a class.

many	TRBJ2-7	TRBV7-6	-	TGTGCCAGCAGCTTAGCGCAGGGTTGGGGCTACGAGCAGTACTTC	CASSLAQGWGYEQYF
many	TRBJ2-7	TRBV27	TRBD2	TGTGCCAGCAGTTTACGAGGGGCTAGCGGGATCTCCTACGAGCAGTACTTC	CASSLRGASGISYEQYF
many	TRBJ1-1	TRBV30	-	TGTGCCTGGGCCCAGGGTAAAGGCACTGAAGCTTTCTTT	CAWAQGKGTEAFF
many	TRBJ2-1	TRBV30	-	TGTGCCTGGAGTTTTGTCGGGACTGAGCAGTTCTTC	CAWSFVGTEQFF
few	TRBJ2-1	TRBV4-1	-	TGCGCCAGCAGCCAATATGGCGAGCAGTTCTTC	CASSQYGEQFF
few	TRBJ2-7	TRBV20-1	TRBD2	TGCAGTGCTAGAAAGGTAGCGGGAGGGGACGAGCAGTACTTC	CSARKVAGGDEQYF
many	TRBJ1-2	TRBV27	TRBD1	TGTGCCAGCAGGACCGGGACAGGGGCCTATGGCTACACCTTC	CASRTGTGAYGYTF
many	TRBJ2-7	TRBV7-9	-	TGTGCCAGCAGCTCGGGGGGCACGGGACAGATCTCCTACGAGCAGTACTTC	CASSSGGTGQISYEQYF
-	TRBJ2-1	TRBV5-1	-	TGCGCCAGCAGCTTGGAACGCGGAGAGCAGTTCTTC	CASSLERGEQFF
many	TRBJ2-1	TRBV27	TRBD2	TGTGCCAGCACTTGGATGCACGGGAGGGCGGATGAGCAGTTCTTC	CASTWMHGRADEQFF
-	TRBJ2-7	TRBV7-9	-	TGTGCCAGCAGCCCGGGGAGCGACAGAACCTACGAGCAGTACTTC	CASSPGSDRTYEQYF
-	TRBJ2-1	TRBV11-2	TRBD2	TGTGCCAGCAGCTTTTACGGGAGCGGGAGCTACAATGAGCAGTTCTTC	CASSFYGSGSYNEQFF
many	TRBJ1-3	TRBV12-5	TRBD1	TGTGCTAGTGGTTTAGTAGGACAGGCGAATCGAGGGCCTGGAAACACCATATATTTT	CASGLVGQANRGPGNTIYF
many	TRBJ2-1	TRBV20-1	-	TGCAGTGCTAGAGTGCCTTTCGGGCCAAATGAGCAGTTCTTC	CSARVPFGPNEQFF
-	TRBJ1-5	TRBV6-1	-	TGTGCCAGCGGTCAGGGGTCCTACAATCAGCCCCAGCATTTT	CASGQGSYNQPQHF
many	TRBJ2-1	TRBV11-2	TRBD2	TGTGCCAGCAGCGCGGGAGGGGAGCAGTTCTTC	CASSAGGEQFF
few	TRBJ2-1	TRBV20-1	-	TGCAATGCCCGGTACGCAATTGAGCAGTTCTTC	CNARYAIEQFF
many	TRBJ2-1	TRBV5-1	-	TGCGCCAGCAGCAGGACTGCATCCTCCTACAATGAGCAGTTCTTC	CASSRTASSYNEQFF